Following are 15 T cell receptor beta chains from one sample sequenced in a study of blood T cell repertoires in COVID-19. Some clones are missing from TCRdb's copy, which holds only in-frame ones; the method was immunoSEQ multiplex PCR. The sample yields fewer than 200,000 clones, about four fifths seen once. Material for sequencing was peripheral blood. The source of these receptors is a man aged 65 to 85 with active or convalescent COVID-19.

V usage is TRBV3-1 (or the pseudogene TRBV3-2) and J usage is TRBJ2-4; 9 bases align to TRBD1. Germline values: CDR1 LGHDT, CDR2 YNNKEL (reference sequence). The junction had 6 bases not matched to a gene; V was cut back by 5 bases and J by 7 bases. The CDR3 runs to 14 residues. The CDR3 DNA is TGTGCCAGCAGCGTCGGGACAGGGAATAACATTCAGTACTTC. This sequence encodes CASSVGTGNNIQYF.

This clone showed up just once. The chain links TRBV5-4 to TRBJ2-3; the D is unclear. Trimming cost V 1 base and J 5 bases, with 11 bases left between them. From germline, CDR1 is SGHNT and CDR2 YYREEE (reference sequence). This CDR3 spans 14 amino acids. The CDR3 protein is CASSLLSGQDTQYF. CDR3 DNA: TGTGCCAGCAGCTTGTTGTCGGGTCAAGATACGCAGTATTTT.

The genes are TRBV20-1 and TRBJ1-2; TRBD1 matches 7 bases. The CDR3 sequence is 15 residues long. Per the germline V gene, CDR1 is DFQATT and CDR2 is SNEGSKA (reference sequence). The V gene end was trimmed by 3 bases and the J gene end by 3 bases; junction bases not matched to a gene: 10. CDR3 in DNA: TGCAGTGCTAGTCCGCCGCAGGGGGTGGACTATGGCTACACCTTC. Translation: CSASPPQGVDYGYTF.

This chain links TRBV30 with TRBJ1-2, with no clear D. This CDR3 spans 11 amino acids. The ends were cut back, 3 bases at V and 10 bases at J, with 12 bases in the middle. Germline V gives CDR1 GTSNPN, CDR2 SVGIG (reference sequence). The CDR3 bases are TGTGCCTGGAGGAGGGCTGTTCCCTACACCTTC. Its protein is CAWRRAVPYTF.

The rearrangement joins TRBV4-2 to TRBJ2-2, with 7 bases aligning to TRBD1. The V gene's germline CDR1 is LGHNA and CDR2 YNFKEQ. V was pared by 0 bases and J by 7 bases, with 8 bases of the junction left unmatched. CDR3 length: 16 residues. The CDR3 coding sequence is TGTGCCAGCAGCCAAGAGAAGCAGGGGGTTCTCGGGGAGCTGTTTTTT. Its protein is CASSQEKQGVLGELFF.

This clone was counted once. The chain joins TRBV5-4 to TRBJ2-3, with 12 bases fitting TRBD2. Looked up from germline, CDR1 is SGHNT and CDR2 is YYREEE (reference sequence). This CDR3 contains 15 residues. V lost 2 bases, J lost 6 bases, and 4 bases stayed unmatched. DNA of the CDR3: TGTGCCAGCAGCTTCTCTAGCGGGAGGGACGATACGCAGTATTTT. Encoded protein: CASSFSSGRDDTQYF.

The V and J genes are TRBV5-1 and TRBJ2-3, with TRBD2 as a possible D gene (5 bases). The CDR3 extends over 15 amino acids. Germline assignment: CDR1 SGHRS and CDR2 YFSETQ. Deletions cut 0 bases from V and 2 bases from J, with 10 bases between. In DNA, the CDR3 is TGCGCCAGCAGCTTGGTACTCGGGGACACAGATACGCAGTATTTT. Translation gives CASSLVLGDTDTQYF.

The V and J genes are TRBV7-9 and TRBJ2-7; the D gene is possibly TRBD1 (6 bases). V lost 0 bases and J 6 bases, leaving 12 bases between the germline ends. Germline V gives CDR1 SEHNR, CDR2 FQNEAQ (reference sequence). This CDR3 region has 14 residues. The CDR3 here is CASSLAHRVGEQYF. The CDR3, as DNA: TGTGCCAGCAGCTTAGCGCACAGGGTAGGCGAGCAGTACTTC.

This chain uses TRBV6-5 with TRBJ2-7; 14 bases line up with TRBD2. The junction had 6 bases not matched to a gene; V was cut back by 5 bases and J by 6 bases. This CDR3 spans 15 amino acids. Germline CDR1 MNHEY, CDR2 SVGAGI. The CDR3 DNA reads as TGTGCCAGCAGTCCTATGGGACTAGCGGGAGTCGAGCAGTACTTC. This codes for CASSPMGLAGVEQYF.

V and J are TRBV29-1 and TRBJ1-3; 8 nucleotides agree with TRBD1. The J segment lost 0 bases and the V segment lost 3 bases, leaving 4 bases of the junction unmatched. The CDR3 loop spans 15 amino acids. Germline V gene sequence: CDR1 SQVTM, CDR2 ANQGSEA. The CDR3 coding sequence is TGCAGCGTTGAGCGGGACAGGAGCTCTGGAAACACCATATATTTT. Amino acids: CSVERDRSSGNTIYF.

The J gene is TRBJ2-3, the V gene TRBV5-1; 8 nucleotides match TRBD1. Germline assignment: CDR1 SGHRS and CDR2 YFSETQ. Losses at the gene ends were 2 bases for V and 4 bases for J; bases not matched to a gene: 6. This CDR3 is built from 15 residues. The CDR3 nucleotides read TGCGCCAGCAGCTTACTTCAGGGGGCATCAGATACGCAGTATTTT. Protein sequence: CASSLLQGASDTQYF.

The chain is built from TRBV7-2 and TRBJ2-5; TRBD2 matches 12 bases. Germline CDR1 is SGHTA and CDR2 is FQGNSA. The CDR3 loop spans 15 amino acids. The V and J ends lost 4 bases and 4 bases, in that order; junction bases with no gene match: 4. CDR3 protein: CASSSLTSGGETQYF. CDR3 DNA sequence: TGTGCCAGCAGCTCTCTGACTAGCGGGGGAGAGACCCAGTACTTC.

The rearrangement joins TRBV5-5 to TRBJ1-4; 10 nucleotides match TRBD1. V gave up 1 base and J gave up 8 bases; unmatched junction bases: 5. This CDR3 contains 15 residues. Germline assignment: CDR1 SGHKS and CDR2 YYEKEE (reference sequence). The CDR3: CASSLWDRGGEKLFF. CDR3 DNA: TGTGCCAGCAGCTTGTGGGACAGGGGAGGAGAAAAACTGTTTTTT.

The sample holds a few counts of this clone. V and J are TRBV2 and TRBJ2-7; perhaps TRBD2 as D (5 bases). V shed 1 base and J shed 3 bases, with 13 bases lying between them. CDR3 size: 15 residues. The V gene's germline CDR1 is SNHLY and CDR2 FYNNEI. The CDR3 DNA is TGTGCCAGCAGTGAAGGGAGAGGGTGGGGCTACGAGCAGTACTTC. Translated, it gives CASSEGRGWGYEQYF.

DNA for the CDR3: TGTGCCAGCAGCTTAGCTTTTGGGGACTATCCCCTCAATGAGCAGTTCTTC. Protein product: CASSLAFGDYPLNEQFF. J is TRBJ2-1 and V is TRBV7-9; 7 nucleotides line up with TRBD2. This CDR3 contains 17 residues. Germline CDR1 SEHNR, CDR2 FQNEAQ (reference sequence). V was pared by 0 bases and J by 6 bases, with 11 bases of the junction left unmatched.